What follows describes a single T cell receptor (beta chain). Antigen specificity is unknown. The record originates from a study of cytomegalovirus exposure and HLA in healthy donors. PCR employed 60 Vbeta and 13 Jbeta primers. Here immunoSEQ multiplex PCR was the method, and the copy in TCRdb shows in-frame clones only, minus some. The sample yields under 250,000 clones, about 80% seen once. Study-wide points: It was only CMV serostatus that was available as immune exposure information. Later on, an analysis showed TCR association rates differing by HLA locus, with DRB1 the most and HLA-C the fewest. HLA alleles showed associations with around 15,000 TCR beta sequences in a later analysis, at a 0.05 false discovery rate.

Germline CDR1 and CDR2: SGHAT and FQNNGV. Trimming stripped 3 bases from V and 6 bases from J, with 6 bases between. This CDR3 is built from 12 residues. Sequenced sample: PBMCs. The clonotype was recovered from a woman younger than 45 in good health and CMV-seropositive. This sequence joins TRBV11-2 and TRBJ2-1, with D unclear. CDR3 DNA sequence: TGTGCCAGCAGCTTCTTATCCAATGAGCAGTTCTTC. The encoded protein is CASSFLSNEQFF.